The 27 T cell receptor beta chains below all came from one sample that was sequenced in a study of CXCR3-negative and CXCR3-positive naive CD8 T cells (dated by TCRdb to between 2018 and 2021). Reads for this sample came from a NextSeq 550. The Human TCR Profiling Kit (MiLaboratory) was used to prepare UMI-labeled 5' RACE TRB cDNA libraries. After the reads were reprocessed by TCRdb, one entry was made per CDR3 protein sequence, with no DNA. This sample's records show around 140,000 distinct CDR3 sequences. In total, the top ten clones hold 0.29% of the sample. What was sequenced was naive CXCR3- CD8+ T cells from blood. In the paper's terms, the cell subset or site label means: CD45RO-CCR7+CD27+CD95- naive CD8+ T cells lacking CXCR3 (TNR3-). These receptors were collected from a human donor in good health. Some clones in this sample may be carry-over from other donors' samples.

This chain uses TRBV27 with TRBJ2-1. The germline V gene encodes CDR1 MNHEY and CDR2 SMNVEV (reference sequence). The CDR3 runs to 13 residues. The CDR3 protein is CASSLVGLNEQFF.

The chain combines TRBV7-3 with TRBJ1-2. The CDR3 is 13 amino acids. CDR1 is SGHTA and CDR2 is FQGTGA in the germline V gene. The CDR3 loop is CASSQTANYGYTF.

This sequence joins TRBV28 and TRBJ1-1. Germline CDR1 is MDHEN and CDR2 is SYDVKM. This CDR3 spans 15 amino acids. The CDR3 sequence is CASSLLREIPQAAFF.

The V call is TRBV11-2, the J call TRBJ2-2. CDR1 and CDR2 (germline): SGHAT, FQNNGV. The CDR3 runs 15 residues. The chain's CDR3 is CASSLVLSNTGELFF.

The chain recombines TRBV7-3 with TRBJ2-2; the D gene TCRdb calls, TRBD2, cannot be checked with no DNA. The CDR3 covers 19 residues. CDR1 and CDR2 (germline): SGHTA, FQGTGA. The chain's CDR3 is CASSHRGLAGVTDTGELFF. The variable domain in full, completed from reference TRBV7-3 and TRBJ2-2, reads GAGVSQTPSNKVTEKGKYVELRCDPISGHTALYWYRQSLGQGPEFLIYFQGTGAADDSGLPNDRFFAVRPEGSVSTLKIQRTERGDSAVYLCASSHRGLAGVTDTGELFFGEGSRLTVL.

CDR3 region: CASSPGLNEQFF. V gene TRBV18 combines with J gene TRBJ2-1. This CDR3 is built from 12 residues. Germline loops: CDR1 KGHSH, CDR2 LQKENI.

The chain employs TRBV4-1 and TRBJ2-1; the D call from TCRdb, TRBD2, cannot be confirmed without DNA. Germline CDR1 and CDR2: MGHRA and YSYEKL. CDR3 size: 17 residues. The CDR3 sequence is CASSQDSSGRAHNEQFF.

V usage is TRBV7-9 and J usage is TRBJ1-1. The CDR3 is 16 amino acids. CDR1 is SEHNR and CDR2 is FQNEAQ in the germline V gene (reference sequence). CDR3 amino acids: CASSLGDPLPGTEAFF.

The rearrangement joins TRBV19 to TRBJ1-1; the TCRdb call, TRBD1, lacks DNA for checking. CDR3 length: 15 residues. Germline V gene lookup returns CDR1 LNHDA and CDR2 SQIVND (reference sequence). CDR3 residues: CASSTPLTGRTEAFF. Full variable domain (outside the CDR3, taken from reference TRBV19 and TRBJ1-1): DGGITQSPKYLFRKEGQNVTLSCEQNLNHDAMYWYRQDPGQGLRLIYYSQIVNDFQKGDIAEGYSVSREKKESFPLTVTSAQKNPTAFYLCASSTPLTGRTEAFFGQGTRLTVV.

V and J are TRBV12-3 or TRBV12-4 and TRBJ2-1; TCRdb's D gene call, TRBD1, goes unchecked for lack of DNA. The CDR3 contains 13 residues. This CDR3 is CASTPTGGNEQFF.

The chain combines TRBV5-5 with TRBJ2-1; as DNA is missing, the TRBD2 call by TCRdb cannot be tested. This CDR3 has 14 amino acids. Germline values: CDR1 SGHKS, CDR2 YYEKEE (reference sequence). CDR3 sequence: CASSPFSGSAEQFF.

The chain couples TRBV5-1 to TRBJ2-7; no DNA is available, so the TRBD1 call from TCRdb remains unchecked. Germline values: CDR1 SGHRS, CDR2 YFSETQ. The CDR3 consists of 14 residues. The CDR3 loop is CASSINTGAGEQYF.

J is TRBJ2-7 and V is TRBV4-1. The CDR3 runs to 15 residues. Germline-derived CDR1 and CDR2 are MGHRA and YSYEKL. CDR3 region: CASTYEEESSYEQYF.

This chain uses TRBV25-1 with TRBJ2-1; TCRdb indicates TRBD1, and absent DNA this call remains unverified. CDR3 size: 14 residues. CDR1 and CDR2 from the germline V gene are MGHDK and SYGVNS. The CDR3 loop is CASSELGVYNEQFF.

The chain has TRBV9 and TRBJ1-1; lacking DNA, the TRBD1 call made by TCRdb goes unchecked. Germline CDR1 is SGDLS and CDR2 is YYNGEE. The CDR3 sequence is 15 residues long. Here the CDR3 reads CASSAWTVLDTEAFF. The full variable domain, in which reference TRBV9 and TRBJ1-1 provide the parts outside the CDR3, is DSGVTQTPKHLITATGQRVTLRCSPRSGDLSVYWYQQSLDQGLQFLIQYYNGEERAKGNILERFSAQQFPDLHSELNLSSLELGDSALYFCASSAWTVLDTEAFFGQGTRLTVV.

The J gene is TRBJ2-7, the V gene TRBV7-6; TCRdb names TRBD1, which stays unverified in the absence of DNA. CDR1 is SGHVS, CDR2 FNYEAQ, per germline. The length of the CDR3 is 15 residues. The CDR3 reads CASSPGTRGSYEQYF.

This rearrangement joins TRBV12-3 or TRBV12-4 to TRBJ2-7. The CDR3 totals 12 residues. The CDR3 sequence: CASSLAVYEQYF.

The gene calls are TRBV6-6 and TRBJ2-5; TCRdb lists TRBD1, though no DNA is available to test this call. Germline assignment: CDR1 MNHNY and CDR2 SVGAGI (reference sequence). This CDR3 region has 15 residues. CDR3 sequence: CASSSGTRKQETQYF.

The chain is built from TRBV29-1 and TRBJ2-1; the TCRdb call, TRBD1, lacks DNA for checking. The CDR3 covers 18 residues. Germline CDR1 reads SQVTM; CDR2 reads ANQGSEA. CDR3 amino acids: CSVVGGTGSTLSYNEQFF.

The chain recombines TRBV27 with TRBJ1-1; TCRdb picks TRBD1, but there is no DNA to check that call. Germline V gives CDR1 MNHEY, CDR2 SMNVEV (reference sequence). The CDR3 runs 15 residues. CDR3 region: CASGPTLAGVPEAFF.

This chain links TRBV5-5 with TRBJ2-3; the TRBD2 assignment by TCRdb is unverifiable without DNA. This CDR3 is 16 amino acids long. Germline V gene lookup returns CDR1 SGHKS and CDR2 YYEKEE (reference sequence). CDR3 sequence reads: CASSSWAGGSTDTQYF.

CDR3 protein: CASSQLGDTQYF. This chain connects TRBV6-6 to TRBJ2-3. The CDR3 has 12 residues. CDR1 is MNHNY, CDR2 SVGAGI, per germline (reference sequence).

V usage is TRBV28 and J usage is TRBJ2-7; the D gene TCRdb calls, TRBD1, cannot be checked with no DNA. CDR1 is MDHEN and CDR2 is SYDVKM in the germline V gene. The CDR3 is 15 amino acids. This CDR3 reads CASSQPGQGSYEQYF.

V and J are TRBV12-3 or TRBV12-4 and TRBJ2-7; TCRdb gives TRBD1 as the D gene, but with no DNA this cannot be confirmed. CDR3 size: 14 residues. The CDR3 sequence is CASSWTGRGYEQYF.

The V call is TRBV4-3, the J call TRBJ2-7; with no DNA, the TCRdb D assignment of TRBD1 cannot be verified. Germline CDR1 is LGHNA and CDR2 is YSLEER. The CDR3 is 15 amino acids. The CDR3: CASSQDRDRGYEQYF.

The gene calls are TRBV7-2 and TRBJ1-2. This CDR3 has 15 residues. Germline loops: CDR1 SGHTA, CDR2 FQGNSA. The CDR3: CASSLEGGAYYGYTF.

This chain links TRBV29-1 with TRBJ1-2; TCRdb names TRBD1, which stays unverified in the absence of DNA. CDR1 is SQVTM, CDR2 ANQGSEA, per germline. The CDR3 contains 14 residues. CDR3 sequence reads: CSVEQGVGNYGYTF.